What follows describes a single T cell receptor beta chain. The antigen remains unidentified. This sample was included in a study of T cell responses to AZD1222 COVID-19 vaccine. Using immunoSEQ multiplex PCR, the repertoire was profiled, and TCRdb retains in-frame clones only, with some absent. The table includes 150,000 or so clones, 90% detected once. Study-wide results and limits: White British donors predominated, females outnumbered males, and clonal diversity was possibly underestimated. Sampling that yielded the repertoires occurred only after the peak T cell response. Baseline seropositivity occurred in only a handful of AZD1222 recipients.

J gave up 5 bases and V 1 base, and 9 bases lay outside the gene matches. The CDR3 sequence is 17 residues long. From germline, CDR1 is SGHRS and CDR2 YFSETQ. Sequencing was performed on peripheral blood, taken 28 days after the second AZD1222 dose. V gene TRBV5-1 combines with J gene TRBJ2-3, with TRBD2 matching over 11 bases. This clonotype was obtained from an adult who received the AZD1222 COVID-19 vaccine. CDR3 amino acids: CASSLLLAGAGRDTQYF. The CDR3 DNA follows: TGCGCCAGCAGCTTGTTACTAGCGGGAGCAGGGAGAGATACGCAGTATTTT.